The rows below give T cell receptor beta chains drawn from one sample of a study of immune heterogeneity within non-small cell lung tumors. TCRdb independently ran MiXCR on the multiplex PCR reads; one entry per CDR3 protein. The sample has fewer than 12,000 distinct CDR3 sequences; roughly a quarter are singletons. The sequenced sample was lung tumor tissue. The receptors shown here come from a man aged 50 to 59 with non-small cell lung cancer. Each CDR3 is given with its conserved first and last residue. Each record gives: D gene, J gene, V gene, clone size, CDR3 DNA, CDR3 protein. A D gene is named only where the DNA matches it firmly. For some rows the clone size is stated as once, few or many, or as a class when expanded; others skip it.

d_call: NA
j_call: TRBJ2-5
v_call: TRBV29-1
clone_size: NA
cdr3_nt: TGCAGCGTTGAGGGGGCACGGGAGACCCAGTACTTC
cdr3_aa: CSVEGARETQYF

d_call: TRBD2
j_call: TRBJ2-1
v_call: TRBV6-5
clone_size: NA
cdr3_nt: TGTGCCAGCAGTTACACGATTTCACTAGCGGAGTCCTACAATGGGCAGTTCTTC
cdr3_aa: CASSYTISLAESYNGQFF

d_call: NA
j_call: TRBJ2-5
v_call: TRBV7-2
clone_size: NA
cdr3_nt: TGTGCCAGCAGCCGGGGACGGAACCAAGAGACCCAGTACTTC
cdr3_aa: CASSRGRNQETQYF

d_call: TRBD1
j_call: TRBJ2-1
v_call: TRBV10-3
clone_size: many
cdr3_nt: TGTGCCATCACCTGGGACAGGGTCAATGAGCAGTTCTTC
cdr3_aa: CAITWDRVNEQFF

d_call: TRBD1
j_call: TRBJ2-1
v_call: TRBV12-3/TRBV12-4
clone_size: medium-sized
cdr3_nt: TGTGCCAGCAGTCCGACAGGGGGGGAAGGGTCTGAGCAGTTCTTC
cdr3_aa: CASSPTGGEGSEQFF

d_call: NA
j_call: TRBJ2-7
v_call: TRBV13
clone_size: medium-sized
cdr3_nt: TGTGCCAGCAGCTCCCCTCAGGGTACAAGCTCCTACGAGCAGTACTTC
cdr3_aa: CASSSPQGTSSYEQYF

d_call: NA
j_call: TRBJ1-1
v_call: TRBV6-9
clone_size: NA
cdr3_nt: TGTGCCGGCAGTTATTATGGAGGACAGAACATTAACACTGAAGCTTTCTTT
cdr3_aa: CAGSYYGGQNINTEAFF

d_call: NA
j_call: TRBJ1-1
v_call: TRBV12-3/TRBV12-4
clone_size: medium-sized
cdr3_nt: TGTGCCAGCAGCTCCGGGGGGGCCGCAGGCGGCGCTTTCTTT
cdr3_aa: CASSSGGAAGGAFF

d_call: NA
j_call: TRBJ2-2
v_call: TRBV6-4
clone_size: NA
cdr3_nt: TGTGCCAGCAGTGACTCCAGCAACACCGGGGAGCTGTTTTTT
cdr3_aa: CASSDSSNTGELFF

d_call: NA
j_call: TRBJ2-7
v_call: TRBV28
clone_size: medium-sized
cdr3_nt: TGTGCCAGCAGTGTCTTATCACTTTCCCCCTTCTACGAGCAGTACTTC
cdr3_aa: CASSVLSLSPFYEQYF

d_call: NA
j_call: TRBJ2-3
v_call: TRBV20-1
clone_size: many
cdr3_nt: TGCAGTGCTAGTCTACTTAGATTAAGGGATACGCAGTATTTT
cdr3_aa: CSASLLRLRDTQYF

d_call: NA
j_call: TRBJ2-5
v_call: TRBV7-2
clone_size: NA
cdr3_nt: TGTGCCAGCATCCTGGGTTCGACTAGACAAGAGACCCAGTACTTC
cdr3_aa: CASILGSTRQETQYF

d_call: NA
j_call: TRBJ1-6
v_call: TRBV29-1
clone_size: NA
cdr3_nt: TGCAGCGTTGAGGGCAGAGAAAATTCACCCCTCCACTTT
cdr3_aa: CSVEGRENSPLHF

d_call: NA
j_call: TRBJ2-7
v_call: TRBV19
clone_size: medium-sized
cdr3_nt: TGTGCCAGTAGTATAGGGGCCCAGGGGAGTCACGAGCAGTACTTC
cdr3_aa: CASSIGAQGSHEQYF

d_call: TRBD2
j_call: TRBJ2-5
v_call: TRBV19
clone_size: few
cdr3_nt: TGTGCCAGTACCGATGGCACATCCCTAGCGGGCCAAGAGACCCAGTACTTC
cdr3_aa: CASTDGTSLAGQETQYF

d_call: NA
j_call: TRBJ1-3
v_call: TRBV7-8
clone_size: NA
cdr3_nt: TGTGCCAGCAGCTTAGAGGCCTGGGGTACTGGAAACATCATATATTTT
cdr3_aa: CASSLEAWGTGNIIYF

d_call: TRBD1
j_call: TRBJ2-1
v_call: TRBV11-3
clone_size: many
cdr3_nt: TGTGCCAGCAGCTTAGATTCGGACAGGGGGCAGGGTGAGCAGTTCTTC
cdr3_aa: CASSLDSDRGQGEQFF

d_call: TRBD1
j_call: TRBJ1-2
v_call: TRBV19
clone_size: many
cdr3_nt: TGTGCCAGTAGTCCACGGCCGGGACAGGGGGTCTATGGCTACACCTTC
cdr3_aa: CASSPRPGQGVYGYTF

d_call: NA
j_call: TRBJ2-4
v_call: TRBV28
clone_size: NA
cdr3_nt: TGTGCCAGCAGTCCCAAGAACATTCAGTACTTC
cdr3_aa: CASSPKNIQYF

d_call: NA
j_call: TRBJ1-5
v_call: TRBV24-1
clone_size: NA
cdr3_nt: TGTCCCACCAGTGGGCCGGGACATGGTTATCAGCCCCAGCATTTT
cdr3_aa: CPTSGPGHGYQPQHF

d_call: NA
j_call: TRBJ1-2
v_call: TRBV3-1
clone_size: few
cdr3_nt: TGTGCCAGCAGCCAAGGGGCAGGACAGATCAATGGCTACACCTTC
cdr3_aa: CASSQGAGQINGYTF

d_call: NA
j_call: TRBJ2-3
v_call: TRBV12-3/TRBV12-4
clone_size: medium-sized
cdr3_nt: TGTGCCAGCAGTTTAACAGGAGATACGCAGTATTTT
cdr3_aa: CASSLTGDTQYF

d_call: TRBD1
j_call: TRBJ1-1
v_call: TRBV6-1
clone_size: medium-sized
cdr3_nt: TGTGCCAGCAAGGGGGCAGGGCAGAACACTGAAGCTTTCTTT
cdr3_aa: CASKGAGQNTEAFF

d_call: NA
j_call: TRBJ2-7
v_call: TRBV11-1
clone_size: medium-sized
cdr3_nt: TGTGCCAGCAGCTCTCGGGACTCCTACGAGCAGTACTTC
cdr3_aa: CASSSRDSYEQYF

d_call: NA
j_call: TRBJ1-1
v_call: TRBV5-6
clone_size: NA
cdr3_nt: TGTGCCAACAGCTTGGGCGCCTCCCTTGAAGCTTTCTTT
cdr3_aa: CANSLGASLEAFF

d_call: NA
j_call: TRBJ1-1
v_call: TRBV11-2
clone_size: NA
cdr3_nt: TGTGCCAGCAGCTTAATGAACACTGAAGCTTTCTTT
cdr3_aa: CASSLMNTEAFF

d_call: NA
j_call: TRBJ2-3
v_call: TRBV27
clone_size: many
cdr3_nt: TGTGCCAGCAGTTTATCGTCTCGGCGGGGCGGGGATACGCAGTATTTT
cdr3_aa: CASSLSSRRGGDTQYF

d_call: TRBD1
j_call: TRBJ2-3
v_call: TRBV10-3
clone_size: medium-sized
cdr3_nt: TGTGCCATCAGTCCTGGACAGGGCCGATCAGGTACGCAGTATTTT
cdr3_aa: CAISPGQGRSGTQYF

d_call: TRBD1
j_call: TRBJ1-2
v_call: TRBV7-2
clone_size: NA
cdr3_nt: TGTGCCAGCAGCAGGACAGGGACGAGCTATGGCTACACCTTC
cdr3_aa: CASSRTGTSYGYTF

d_call: NA
j_call: TRBJ2-6
v_call: TRBV6-1
clone_size: medium-sized
cdr3_nt: TGTGCCAGCAGTGAACGAGGGGCTGGGGCCAACGTCCTGACTTTC
cdr3_aa: CASSERGAGANVLTF

d_call: NA
j_call: TRBJ1-2
v_call: TRBV28
clone_size: medium-sized
cdr3_nt: TGTGCCACACGACTGAACTATGGCTACACCTTC
cdr3_aa: CATRLNYGYTF

d_call: NA
j_call: TRBJ2-5
v_call: TRBV6-1
clone_size: many
cdr3_nt: TGTGCCAGCAGCCAAATGAAGACCCAGTACTTC
cdr3_aa: CASSQMKTQYF

d_call: NA
j_call: TRBJ2-1
v_call: TRBV5-1
clone_size: NA
cdr3_nt: TGCGCCAGCAGCTTAGGGGGAATTAACAATGAGCAGTTCTTC
cdr3_aa: CASSLGGINNEQFF

d_call: NA
j_call: TRBJ2-2
v_call: TRBV7-9
clone_size: NA
cdr3_nt: TGTGCCAGCAGTTTACAGAGGGGGGGGATCGGGAACACCGGGGAGCTGTCTTTT
cdr3_aa: CASSLQRGGIGNTGELSF

d_call: NA
j_call: TRBJ2-7
v_call: TRBV15
clone_size: NA
cdr3_nt: TGTGCCACCAGTGGAGACTACGAGAAGTACTTC
cdr3_aa: CATSGDYEKYF

d_call: TRBD2
j_call: TRBJ2-1
v_call: TRBV6-1
clone_size: few
cdr3_nt: TGTGCCAGCAGTGAAGGGCGGCTAGCGGGAGGGCCCTACAATGAGCAGTTCTTC
cdr3_aa: CASSEGRLAGGPYNEQFF

d_call: NA
j_call: TRBJ2-6
v_call: TRBV5-1
clone_size: few
cdr3_nt: TGCGCCAGCAGCTTGGCACCCAGGCGGGAAGAGACAGGTAGCTCTGGGGCCAACGTCCTGACTTTC
cdr3_aa: CASSLAPRREETGSSGANVLTF

d_call: NA
j_call: TRBJ2-2
v_call: TRBV20-1
clone_size: NA
cdr3_nt: TGCAGTGCTATCTGGGGCAGGAACACCGGGGAGCTGTTTTTT
cdr3_aa: CSAIWGRNTGELFF

d_call: NA
j_call: TRBJ2-3
v_call: TRBV19
clone_size: NA
cdr3_nt: TGTGCCAGTAGTATAGCGAACTTTCCCACTGCGCAGTATTTT
cdr3_aa: CASSIANFPTAQYF

d_call: NA
j_call: TRBJ2-3
v_call: TRBV19
clone_size: NA
cdr3_nt: TGTGCCAGTGGATTGCAGGGAAGCACAGATACGCAGTATTTT
cdr3_aa: CASGLQGSTDTQYF

d_call: TRBD2
j_call: TRBJ2-3
v_call: TRBV12-5
clone_size: NA
cdr3_nt: TGTGCTAGTGGTTTGCTCAGTCGGGCAAACGACCAGACTAGCGGCACAGATACGCAGTATTTT
cdr3_aa: CASGLLSRANDQTSGTDTQYF

d_call: NA
j_call: TRBJ2-3
v_call: TRBV7-9
clone_size: many
cdr3_nt: TGTGCCAGCAGCCGTCCCCTTGATACGCAGTATTTT
cdr3_aa: CASSRPLDTQYF

d_call: NA
j_call: TRBJ1-5
v_call: TRBV28
clone_size: medium-sized
cdr3_nt: TGTGCCAGCAGGCGGGACACCCATCAGCCCCAGCATTTT
cdr3_aa: CASRRDTHQPQHF

d_call: TRBD2
j_call: TRBJ2-7
v_call: TRBV29-1
clone_size: NA
cdr3_nt: TGCAGCGTTGCTGTACTAGCGGGGGCCTCCTACGAGCAGTACTTC
cdr3_aa: CSVAVLAGASYEQYF

d_call: NA
j_call: TRBJ1-1
v_call: TRBV20-1
clone_size: many
cdr3_nt: TGCAGTGCTAGTGCCGGGTTCACTGAAGCTTTCTTT
cdr3_aa: CSASAGFTEAFF

d_call: NA
j_call: TRBJ2-7
v_call: TRBV20-1
clone_size: medium-sized
cdr3_nt: TGCAGTGCTAGGGTTAACAGGCCATCCTACGAGCAGTACTTC
cdr3_aa: CSARVNRPSYEQYF

d_call: TRBD2
j_call: TRBJ2-1
v_call: TRBV5-1
clone_size: few
cdr3_nt: TGCGCCAGCAGCTCGGGACTAGTATCCTACAATGAGCAGTTCTTC
cdr3_aa: CASSSGLVSYNEQFF

d_call: TRBD1
j_call: TRBJ2-7
v_call: TRBV6-1
clone_size: medium-sized
cdr3_nt: TGTGCCAGCAGTTATGGACAGGTAACGGCCGAGCAGTACTTC
cdr3_aa: CASSYGQVTAEQYF

d_call: NA
j_call: TRBJ2-3
v_call: TRBV28
clone_size: NA
cdr3_nt: TGTGTCAGCAGATTCCTTCAGGGTACAGATACGCAGTATTTT
cdr3_aa: CVSRFLQGTDTQYF

d_call: NA
j_call: TRBJ2-3
v_call: TRBV5-1
clone_size: NA
cdr3_nt: TGCGCCAGCAGCGGAGGATTGACCACAGATACGCAGTATTTT
cdr3_aa: CASSGGLTTDTQYF

d_call: TRBD1
j_call: TRBJ2-4
v_call: TRBV28
clone_size: NA
cdr3_nt: TGTGCCAGCAGTCCCTTGGGACAGGCGGATATAGCCAAAAACATTCAGTACTTC
cdr3_aa: CASSPLGQADIAKNIQYF

d_call: NA
j_call: TRBJ2-6
v_call: TRBV15
clone_size: many
cdr3_nt: TGTGCCACCAGCAGAGAAGTGGGCTCTGGGGCCAACGTCCTGACTTTC
cdr3_aa: CATSREVGSGANVLTF